This T cell receptor (beta chain) is from a study of graft-versus-host responses after intestinal transplantation. This clone was seen more than once but under ten times. The data were produced by immunoSEQ multiplex PCR, yet TCRdb's version contains in-frame clones alone and is incomplete. The table lists several thousand clones, 20% to 30% of them singletons. The germline V gene encodes CDR1 ENHRY and CDR2 SYGVKD. Trimming took off 6 bases at V and 6 bases at J, with 18 bases between the two ends. The CDR3 sequence is 15 residues long. Whole-study results and caveats: Among circulating GvH clones, peak levels were associated with early post-transplant declines in HvG clones. Allografts from individuals with graft-donor T cell macrochimerism displayed high graft-versus-host to host-versus-graft clonal ratios.

This receptor was identified in a human patient who received an intestinal transplant. This material consisted of alloreactive CD4+ T cells from a mixed lymphocyte reaction culture, taken before intestinal transplant. Subset denoted: CFSE-low proliferating T cells sorted from approximately 6-day pre-transplant mixed lymphocyte reaction (GvH or HvG direction). The chain recombines TRBV10-3 with TRBJ1-5; D is uncertain. For the CDR3, the DNA is TGTGCCATCAGCGCGGGCCAGACGAACGGTCAGCCCCAGCATTTT. Its protein is CAISAGQTNGQPQHF.